This TCR beta chain was identified during a study of shared clonotypes between healthy human individuals (dated by TCRdb to about 2020). General notes on the study: Two women and a few men aged 18 to 49 years were included in the cohort. For each donor, CD4 naive and CD4 memory were each given three plates, CD8 naive was given two plates, and CD8 memory was given one plate. Per donor, leukapheresis produced somewhere between about 0.9 and 9.5 billion PBMCs. To estimate repertoire size and how much clonotypes are shared between individuals, the study performed deep sequencing of blood TCR repertoires from five healthy adults. Libraries were prepared and TCR repertoires were sequenced by different laboratories using diverse techniques, in order to increase sequencing depth and limit assay-specific biases.

Overall results and qualifications from the work: Rarefaction of sorted-subset datasets indicated incomplete sequencing despite the large sequencing depth. Across four donors, about 4.5% of naive CD4, around 3.5% of naive CD8, 2.3% of memory CD4, and 0.3% to 0.45% of memory CD8 clonotypes were shared. Pairwise subsampling indicated that sequencing depth was expected to affect the degree of clonotype sharing among donors. The small number of donors limited the genetic and exposure-history diversity represented. Compared with non-shared clonotypes, clonotypes shared by all four sorted-subset donors had higher generation probabilities. Estimated clonotype richness was generally larger for naive than for memory subsets. Sampling was restricted to blood, and TCR repertoires in tissues likely differ from the TCR repertoires found in blood.

The junction carries 15 bases between V and J, which are trimmed by 1 base and 5 bases respectively. Based on the germline V gene, the CDR1 and CDR2 sequences are LGHNT and FRNRAP. Taken from cysteine to phenylalanine, the CDR3 has 16 residues. Only CDR3 DNA is held: 48 bases, read in frame from base 1. TCR CDR3 regions were amplified from genomic DNA by multiplex PCR using the deep immunoSEQ assay. For each cell subset, the extracted genomic DNA was distributed evenly across all wells of several immunoSEQ 96-well plates, and each plate served as one replicate. For sorted subsets, 200 to 250 ng of genomic DNA, equivalent to around 31,000 T cell genomes, went into each replicate PCR. Purified libraries were measured with a Qubit 3.0 fluorometer, size-checked on a Bioanalyzer 2100, and measured again with the KAPA Library Quantification kit. Each immunoSEQ 96-well plate was sequenced on its own single-read 150-cycle Illumina NextSeq 550 flow cell. As for the authors' bioinformatics: Because the immunoSEQ output included only junctional sequences and no quality scores, the filtering could not be the same as the filtering used for full-length reads. To assign V/J genes and CDR3, sequences were annotated using PyIR, a Python wrapper for IgBLAST v1.9, with IMGT germline references. Any read was removed if the V/J assignment was weak (E-value above 1e-6), the CDR3 was missing, or the read contained stop codons, out-of-frame junctions, or ambiguous translated residues. V3J clonotypes were defined by identical inferred V gene, J gene, and CDR3 amino acid sequence. The percentage overlap between two repertoires was calculated by dividing the number of shared unique clonotypes by the size of the smaller repertoire. Repertoire richness was assessed with RTK rarefaction, the Chao1 estimator, and Recon v2.1 estimates of unobserved clonotypes. Generation probabilities for all TCRbeta clonotypes obtained by the gDNA method from a handful of donors were computed using OLGA. TCRdb mirrors the immuneACCESS table, restricted to in-frame sequences. Some clones are absent from its copies; in checked studies, under half trace to an unresolved V gene, and the reason for the others is unknown. The V and J calls and clone size were taken over from that table, and D and trimming were inferred from the DNA. Here the sample has about 2 million clones; about 95% occur a single time. About 1.1% of the sample rests with the top ten.

CD8 naive samples were obtained by positive selection for CCR7 among CD45RO-negative cells, yielding a CD45RA+CCR7+ population from which TemRA cells were excluded. The donors were healthy, HIV-negative adults who had no recently reported acute infections or vaccinations. Only Caucasian adults living in Nashville, Tennessee, USA were represented among the donors. Blood was collected by leukapheresis, and PBMCs were isolated by Ficoll-Histopaque density gradient centrifugation and then cryopreserved in liquid nitrogen vapor phase. Analytical flow cytometry was used to check the purity and quantity of each magnetically sorted T cell population. Genomic DNA was isolated from every sorted fraction and measured by UV absorbance on a Nanodrop 2000c. Note on this clone: Its antigen remains unidentified. Per-base qualities were not stored, and no clone one base away is much larger.

The specimen was naive CD8+ T cells sorted from blood. Sample cell subset or site, as interpreted from the label and publication: CD45RA+CCR7+. The chain is made from TRBV12-5 and TRBJ2-1; no D segment can be confidently identified. The sequence was obtained from a man aged 18 to 29 in good health. CDR3 region: CASGLAGVSPNNEQFF. The bases are TGTGCTAGTGGTTTGGCAGGAGTAAGCCCTAACAATGAGCAGTTCTTC.